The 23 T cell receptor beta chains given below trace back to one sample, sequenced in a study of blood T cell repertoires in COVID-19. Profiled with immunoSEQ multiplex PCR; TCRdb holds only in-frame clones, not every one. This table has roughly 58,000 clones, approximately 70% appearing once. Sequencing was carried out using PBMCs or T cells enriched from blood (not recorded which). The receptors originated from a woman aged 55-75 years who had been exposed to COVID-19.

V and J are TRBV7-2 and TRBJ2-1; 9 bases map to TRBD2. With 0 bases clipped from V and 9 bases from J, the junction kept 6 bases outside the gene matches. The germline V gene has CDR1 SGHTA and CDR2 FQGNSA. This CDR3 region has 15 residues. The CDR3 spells CASSLAARGGGEQFF. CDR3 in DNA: TGTGCCAGCAGCTTAGCGGCGCGGGGGGGCGGTGAGCAGTTCTTC.

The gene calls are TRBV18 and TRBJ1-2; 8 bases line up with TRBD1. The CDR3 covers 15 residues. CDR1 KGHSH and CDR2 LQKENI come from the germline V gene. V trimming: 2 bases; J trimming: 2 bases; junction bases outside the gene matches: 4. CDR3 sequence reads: CASSPEQGANYGYTF. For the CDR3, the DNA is TGTGCCAGCTCACCAGAGCAGGGGGCAAACTATGGCTACACCTTC. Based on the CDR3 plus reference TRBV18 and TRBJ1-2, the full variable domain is NAGVMQNPRHLVRRRGQEARLRCSPMKGHSHVYWYRQLPEEGLKFMVYLQKENIIDESGMPKERFSAEFPKEGPSILRIQQVVRGDSAAYFCASSPEQGANYGYTFGSGTRLTVV.

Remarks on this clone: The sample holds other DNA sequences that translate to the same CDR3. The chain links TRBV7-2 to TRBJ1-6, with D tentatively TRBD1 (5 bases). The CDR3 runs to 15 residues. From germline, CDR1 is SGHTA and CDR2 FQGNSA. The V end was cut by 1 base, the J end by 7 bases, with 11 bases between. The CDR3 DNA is TGTGCCAGCAGCTTAGTCGGGCAGGGCAATTCACCCCTCCACTTT. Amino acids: CASSLVGQGNSPLHF.

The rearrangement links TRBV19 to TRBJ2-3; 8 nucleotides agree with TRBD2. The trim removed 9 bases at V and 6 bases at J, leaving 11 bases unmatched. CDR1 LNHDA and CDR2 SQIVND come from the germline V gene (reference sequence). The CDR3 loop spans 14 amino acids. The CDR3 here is CARTRRGGDDTQYF. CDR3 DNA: TGTGCCAGGACTAGACGGGGGGGAGATGATACGCAGTATTTT.

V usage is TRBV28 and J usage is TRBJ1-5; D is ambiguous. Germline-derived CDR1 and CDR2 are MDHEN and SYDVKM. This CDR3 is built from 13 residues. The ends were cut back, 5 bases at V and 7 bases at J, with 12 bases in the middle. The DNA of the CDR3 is TGTGCCAGCAGTGTTCAGGCGGGGCAGCCCCAGCATTTT. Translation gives CASSVQAGQPQHF.

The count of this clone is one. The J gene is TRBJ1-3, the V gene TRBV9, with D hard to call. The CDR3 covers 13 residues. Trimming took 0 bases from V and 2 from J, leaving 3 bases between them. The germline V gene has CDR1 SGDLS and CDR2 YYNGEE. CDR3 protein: CASSVAAGNTIYF. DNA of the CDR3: TGTGCCAGCAGCGTAGCGGCTGGAAACACCATATATTTT.

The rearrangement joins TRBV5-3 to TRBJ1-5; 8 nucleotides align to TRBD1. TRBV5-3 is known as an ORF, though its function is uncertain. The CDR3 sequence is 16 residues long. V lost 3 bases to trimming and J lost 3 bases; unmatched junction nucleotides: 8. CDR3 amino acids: CARSSTPGQDNQPQHF. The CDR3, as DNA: TGTGCCAGAAGCTCCACCCCGGGACAGGACAATCAGCCCCAGCATTTT.

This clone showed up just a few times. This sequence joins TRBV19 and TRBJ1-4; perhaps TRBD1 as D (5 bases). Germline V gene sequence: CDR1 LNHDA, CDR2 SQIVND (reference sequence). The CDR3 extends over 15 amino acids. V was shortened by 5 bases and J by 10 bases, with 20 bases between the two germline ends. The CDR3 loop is CASSLPGRGGVKLFF. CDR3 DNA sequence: TGTGCCAGTAGTCTTCCGGGACGGGGAGGCGTAAAACTGTTTTTT.

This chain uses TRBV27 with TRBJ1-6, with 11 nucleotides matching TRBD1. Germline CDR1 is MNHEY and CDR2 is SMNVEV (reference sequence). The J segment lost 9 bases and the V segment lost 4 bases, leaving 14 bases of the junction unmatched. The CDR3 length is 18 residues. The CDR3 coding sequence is TGTGCCAGCAGTTCCCAATCAACGGGACAGGGGGGTAGTTCACCCCTCCACTTT. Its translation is CASSSQSTGQGGSSPLHF.

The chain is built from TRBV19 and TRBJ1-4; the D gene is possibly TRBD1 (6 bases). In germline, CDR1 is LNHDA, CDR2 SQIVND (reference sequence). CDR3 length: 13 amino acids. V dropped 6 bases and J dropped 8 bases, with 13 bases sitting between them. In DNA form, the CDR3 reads TGTGCCAGTAGCCGGGAAGGGACAGAAAAACTGTTTTTT. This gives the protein CASSREGTEKLFF.

CDR3 residues: CASSQDSETNQPQHF. In DNA, the CDR3 is TGTGCCAGCAGCCAAGACTCAGAAACCAATCAGCCCCAGCATTTT. The J gene is TRBJ1-5, the V gene TRBV4-2, with D uncertain. CDR3 size: 15 residues. V was pared by 0 bases and J by 3 bases, with 9 bases between. The V gene's germline CDR1 is LGHNA and CDR2 YNFKEQ.

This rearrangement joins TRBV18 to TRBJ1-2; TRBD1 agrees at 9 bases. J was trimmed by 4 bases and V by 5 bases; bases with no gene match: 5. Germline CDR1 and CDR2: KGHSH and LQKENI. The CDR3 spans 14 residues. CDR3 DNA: TGTGCCAGCTCAGAAGGACAGGGGTCCTATGGCTACACCTTC. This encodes CASSEGQGSYGYTF.

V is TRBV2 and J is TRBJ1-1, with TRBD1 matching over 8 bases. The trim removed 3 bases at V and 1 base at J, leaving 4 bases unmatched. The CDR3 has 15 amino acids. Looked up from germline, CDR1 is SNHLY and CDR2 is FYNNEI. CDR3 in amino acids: CASSEVGQGNTEAFF. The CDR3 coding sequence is TGTGCCAGCAGTGAGGTCGGACAGGGGAACACTGAAGCTTTCTTT. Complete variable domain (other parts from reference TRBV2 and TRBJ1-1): EPEVTQTPSHQVTQMGQEVILRCVPISNHLYFYWYRQILGQKVEFLVSFYNNEISEKSEIFDDQFSVERPDGSNFTLKIRSTKLEDSAMYFCASSEVGQGNTEAFFGQGTRLTVV.

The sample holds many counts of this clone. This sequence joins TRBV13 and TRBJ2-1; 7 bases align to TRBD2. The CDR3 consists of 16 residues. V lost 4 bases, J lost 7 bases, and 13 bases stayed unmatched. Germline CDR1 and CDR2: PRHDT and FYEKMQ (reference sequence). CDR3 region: CASSYPSGAGRNEQFF. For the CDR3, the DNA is TGTGCCAGCAGCTATCCTTCGGGAGCGGGGAGGAATGAGCAGTTCTTC.

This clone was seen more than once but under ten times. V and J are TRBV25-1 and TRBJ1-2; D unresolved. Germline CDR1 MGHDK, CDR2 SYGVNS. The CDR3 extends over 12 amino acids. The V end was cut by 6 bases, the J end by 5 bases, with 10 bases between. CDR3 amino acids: CASSSPLYGYTF. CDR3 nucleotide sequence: TGTGCCAGCAGCTCTCCTCTTTATGGCTACACCTTC.

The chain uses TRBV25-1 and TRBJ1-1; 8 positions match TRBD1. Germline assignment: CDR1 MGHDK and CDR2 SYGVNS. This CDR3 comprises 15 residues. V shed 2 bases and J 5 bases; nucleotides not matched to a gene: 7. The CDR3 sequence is CASSEQGARVTEAFF. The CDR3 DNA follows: TGTGCCAGCAGTGAACAGGGGGCGCGGGTGACTGAAGCTTTCTTT.

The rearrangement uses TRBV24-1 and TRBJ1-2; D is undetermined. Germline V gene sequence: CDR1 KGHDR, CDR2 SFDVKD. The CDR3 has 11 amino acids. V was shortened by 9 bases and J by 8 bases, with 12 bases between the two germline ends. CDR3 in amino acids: CATAGVAGYTF. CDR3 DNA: TGTGCCACCGCCGGGGTAGCAGGCTACACCTTC.

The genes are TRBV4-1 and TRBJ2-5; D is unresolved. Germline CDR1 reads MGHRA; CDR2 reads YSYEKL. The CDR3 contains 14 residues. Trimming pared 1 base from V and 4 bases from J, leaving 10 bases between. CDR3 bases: TGCGCCAGCAGCCAAGTGAGTCTAGGAGAGACCCAGTACTTC. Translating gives CASSQVSLGETQYF.

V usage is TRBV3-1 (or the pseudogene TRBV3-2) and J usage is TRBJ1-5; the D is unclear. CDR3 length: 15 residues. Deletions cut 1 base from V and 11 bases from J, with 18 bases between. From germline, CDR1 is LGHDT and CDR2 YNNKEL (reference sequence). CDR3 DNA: TGTGCCAGCAGCCAAGTTAGGGATGGGAGTACGTCCCAGCATTTT. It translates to CASSQVRDGSTSQHF.

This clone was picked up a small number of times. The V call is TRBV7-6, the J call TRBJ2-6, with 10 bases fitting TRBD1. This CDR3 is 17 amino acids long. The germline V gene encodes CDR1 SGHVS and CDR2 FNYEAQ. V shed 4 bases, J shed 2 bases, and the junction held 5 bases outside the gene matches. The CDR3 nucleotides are TGTGCCAGCAGCTCGGGACAGGGGTGGCCTGGGGCCAACGTCCTGACTTTC. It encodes CASSSGQGWPGANVLTF.

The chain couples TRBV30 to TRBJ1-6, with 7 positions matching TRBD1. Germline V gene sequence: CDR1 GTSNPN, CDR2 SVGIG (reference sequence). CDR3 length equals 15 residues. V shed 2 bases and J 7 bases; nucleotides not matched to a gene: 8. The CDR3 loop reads CAWSPKTGKNSPLHF. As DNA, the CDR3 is TGTGCCTGGAGTCCCAAGACAGGGAAGAATTCACCCCTCCACTTT.

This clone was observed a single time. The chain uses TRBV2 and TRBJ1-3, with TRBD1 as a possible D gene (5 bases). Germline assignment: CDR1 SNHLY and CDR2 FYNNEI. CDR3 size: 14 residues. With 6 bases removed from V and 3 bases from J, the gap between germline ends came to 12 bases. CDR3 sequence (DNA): TGTGCCAGCAGCCTCCTAGGGGTTGGAAACACCATATATTTT. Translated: CASSLLGVGNTIYF.

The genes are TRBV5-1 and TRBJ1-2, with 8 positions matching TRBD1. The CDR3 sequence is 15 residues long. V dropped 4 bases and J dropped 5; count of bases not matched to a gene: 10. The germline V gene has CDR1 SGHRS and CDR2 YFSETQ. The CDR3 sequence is CASSREGQAFYGYTF. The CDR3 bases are TGCGCCAGCAGCCGTGAGGGACAGGCGTTTTATGGCTACACCTTC.